This TCR beta chain is drawn from a study of blood T cell repertoires in COVID-19. Whole-study context: There were acute and convalescent COVID-19 samples, and they came from the United States, Italy and Spain. PBMCs, B-cell-depleted T cells, or T cells were the source of the cDNA or gDNA that made up the material.

In the authors' workflow: Reference gene primer amplification gave nucleated cell count estimates. Clones were read by immunoSEQ multiplex PCR, and TCRdb kept only the in-frame ones, dropping some. V and J calls plus clone size are reproduced from that table; the DNA served to infer D and trimming. The sample records approximately 250,000 clones, approximately 80% being singletons. Trimming removed 5 bases from V and 1 base from J; junction bases left unmatched: 6. In germline, CDR1 is SGHVS, CDR2 FNYEAQ. The CDR3 runs to 16 residues. Sample: peripheral blood. The J gene is TRBJ2-2, the V gene TRBV7-6, with 8 bases identical to TRBD2. The TCR originated in a woman between 55 and 75 years old with active or convalescent COVID-19. Here the CDR3 DNA reads TGTGCCAGCAGCCCACTAGCGGCGATGAACACCGGGGAGCTGTTTTTT. It specifies CASSPLAAMNTGELFF. Full variable domain (outside the CDR3, taken from reference TRBV7-6 and TRBJ2-2): GAGVSQSPRYKVTKRGQDVALRCDPISGHVSLYWYRQALGQGPEFLTYFNYEAQQDKSGLPNDRFSAERPEGSISTLTIQRTEQRDSAMYRCASSPLAAMNTGELFFGEGSRLTVL.